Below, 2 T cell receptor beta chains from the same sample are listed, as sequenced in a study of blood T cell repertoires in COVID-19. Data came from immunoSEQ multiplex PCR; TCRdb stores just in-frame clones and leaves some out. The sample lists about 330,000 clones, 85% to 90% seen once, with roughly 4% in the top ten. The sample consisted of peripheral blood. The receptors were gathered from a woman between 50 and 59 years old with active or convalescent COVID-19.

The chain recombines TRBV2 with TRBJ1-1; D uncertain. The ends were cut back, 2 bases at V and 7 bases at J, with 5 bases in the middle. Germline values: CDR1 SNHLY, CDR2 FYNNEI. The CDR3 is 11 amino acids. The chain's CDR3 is CASSERDEAFF. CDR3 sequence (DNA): TGTGCCAGCAGTGAACGGGATGAAGCTTTCTTT.

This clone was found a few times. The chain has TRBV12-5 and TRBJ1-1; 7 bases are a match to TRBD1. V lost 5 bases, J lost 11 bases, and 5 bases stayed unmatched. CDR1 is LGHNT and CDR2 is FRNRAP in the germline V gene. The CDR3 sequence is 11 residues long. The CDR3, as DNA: TGTGCTAGTGGTCTGGACAGGCCGGCTTTCTTT. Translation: CASGLDRPAFF.